One sample yielded the 14 T cell receptor beta chains listed below, sequenced in a study of cytomegalovirus exposure and HLA in healthy donors. With 60 Vbeta and 13 Jbeta primers, the PCR was carried out. TCRdb's copy holds only in-frame clones and misses some; the assay was immunoSEQ multiplex PCR. The sample contains about 130,000 clones, roughly 88% of which appear only once. Material: PBMCs. These receptors came from a woman between 18 and 29 years old in good health and CMV-seropositive.

In its sample, this clone ranks as medium-sized. V and J are TRBV4-1 and TRBJ1-2, with D perhaps TRBD1 (6 bases). The CDR3 is made up of 16 amino acids. Germline V lookup: CDR1 MGHRA, CDR2 YSYEKL. The V and J ends lost 4 bases and 4 bases respectively, with 19 bases between them. CDR3 in amino acids: CASSLPGGLDVYGYTF. CDR3 sequence (DNA): TGCGCCAGCAGCCTCCCCGGGGGGCTTGATGTCTATGGCTACACCTTC.

This clone appeared a few times. The genes are TRBV5-1 and TRBJ1-1, with D uncertain. The CDR3 extends over 14 amino acids. Germline lookup yields CDR1 SGHRS and CDR2 YFSETQ. The ends were cut back, 6 bases at V and 0 bases at J, with 12 bases in the middle. The DNA for the CDR3 is TGCGCCAGCACCCTGGGCACCGTGAACACTGAAGCTTTCTTT. As protein: CASTLGTVNTEAFF.

As DNA, the CDR3 is TGTGCCAGCAGCGTAGTAGGTAGGGGGGGCGATGGCTACACCTTC. This encodes CASSVVGRGGDGYTF. The V gene is TRBV9, the J gene TRBJ1-2; TRBD1 is a possible D gene (6 bases). Germline CDR1 reads SGDLS; CDR2 reads YYNGEE. This CDR3 contains 15 residues. Trimming stripped 0 bases from V and 6 bases from J, with 15 bases between.

The CDR3 DNA follows: TGTGCCAGCAGTTACCGGGGGGCCCCGAACACCGGGGAGCTGTTTTTT. It specifies CASSYRGAPNTGELFF. The chain carries TRBV6-5 and TRBJ2-2, with D tentatively TRBD2 (7 bases). V was trimmed by 2 bases and J by 0 bases, leaving 10 bases between them. The CDR3 consists of 16 residues. Germline V gene lookup returns CDR1 MNHEY and CDR2 SVGAGI.

The table lists this clone with a few counts. This rearrangement joins TRBV30 to TRBJ2-1; unclear D gene. Trimming removed 5 bases at V and 3 bases at J, with 17 bases between. CDR3 length: 15 residues. Germline V lookup: CDR1 GTSNPN, CDR2 SVGIG (reference sequence). CDR3 DNA sequence: TGTGCCTGGGCCCTCCTCAGCGCAGTCTACAATGAGCAGTTCTTC. Encoded protein: CAWALLSAVYNEQFF.

This clone appeared once. This chain links TRBV7-9 with TRBJ1-2; D is unclear. Germline V CDR1 and CDR2: SEHNR, FQNEAQ (reference sequence). The CDR3 is 16 amino acids. V was trimmed by 4 bases and J by 3 bases, leaving 18 bases between them. CDR3 nucleotides: TGTGCCAGCAGCTCCAACCCAGCCGGGTTTGACTATGGCTACACCTTC. Its protein is CASSSNPAGFDYGYTF.

The V call is TRBV7-6, the J call TRBJ1-1; 7 positions match TRBD1. V gave up 1 base and J gave up 2 bases; unmatched junction bases: 4. The length of the CDR3 is 15 residues. Looked up from germline, CDR1 is SGHVS and CDR2 is FNYEAQ. CDR3 sequence reads: CASSLGRGTNTEAFF. In nucleotides, the CDR3 is TGTGCCAGCAGCTTAGGCAGGGGGACCAACACTGAAGCTTTCTTT.

With regard to this clone: Other DNA sequences of this sample code for an identical CDR3. The chain couples TRBV28 to TRBJ1-1; D unresolved. Trimming left V 3 bases short and J 3 bases short, with 5 bases between. From germline, CDR1 is MDHEN and CDR2 SYDVKM. The CDR3 has 12 amino acids. The CDR3 sequence: CASSFPYTEAFF. Written as DNA, the CDR3 is TGTGCCAGCAGTTTCCCGTACACTGAAGCTTTCTTT.

This clone has more than one count but fewer than ten. The chain joins TRBV5-4 to TRBJ1-1; 7 nucleotides match TRBD1. This CDR3 spans 14 amino acids. Germline V lookup: CDR1 SGHNT, CDR2 YYREEE (reference sequence). Trimming at V came to 4 bases and at J to 1 base, leaving 4 bases not matched to a gene. This CDR3 is CASSPQGENTEAFF. In DNA form, the CDR3 reads TGTGCCAGCAGCCCCCAGGGGGAGAACACTGAAGCTTTCTTT. Full variable domain (rest looked up from reference TRBV5-4 and TRBJ1-1): ETGVTQSPTHLIKTRGQQVTLRCSSQSGHNTVSWYQQALGQGPQFIFQYYREEENGRGNFPPRFSGLQFPNYSSELNVNALELDDSALYLCASSPQGENTEAFFGQGTRLTVV.

The rearrangement uses TRBV28 and TRBJ2-3; TRBD2 might be the D (6 bases). The CDR3 loop spans 14 amino acids. The germline CDR1 and CDR2 sequences are MDHEN and SYDVKM. V lost 6 bases and J 2 bases, leaving 12 bases between the germline ends. CDR3 in amino acids: CASRLAPATDTQYF. The CDR3 DNA reads TGTGCCAGCAGACTAGCCCCTGCCACAGATACGCAGTATTTT.

The CDR3 nucleotides are TGTGCCAGCTCACCACCGCTAGCGGGGGGCGCATACAATGAGCAGTTCTTC. This codes for CASSPPLAGGAYNEQFF. This chain uses TRBV18 with TRBJ2-1, with 11 positions matching TRBD2. The V segment lost 0 bases and the J segment 4 bases; nucleotides outside the gene matches: 5. This CDR3 comprises 17 residues. Germline loops: CDR1 KGHSH, CDR2 LQKENI.

The chain recombines TRBV12-5 with TRBJ2-5, with D maybe TRBD2 (6 bases). CDR3 size: 12 residues. Between the trimmed V and J ends, which lost 6 bases and 9 bases, there was a span of 14 bases. Per germline, CDR1 LGHNT and CDR2 FRNRAP. CDR3 sequence reads: CASGGLLGAQYF. The CDR3 region has the DNA TGTGCTAGTGGGGGACTCCTAGGGGCCCAGTACTTC.

The rearrangement links TRBV10-2 to TRBJ2-5; D perhaps matches TRBD1 (6 bases). Trimming removed 3 bases at V and 5 bases at J, with 10 bases between. This CDR3 contains 13 residues. Germline V lookup: CDR1 WSHSY, CDR2 SAAADI. This CDR3 reads CASSEQGGETQYF. The DNA for the CDR3 is TGCGCCAGCAGTGAACAGGGTGGGGAGACCCAGTACTTC.

The chain combines TRBV4-1 with TRBJ2-7; weak D call: TRBD2 (6 bases). The CDR3 is made up of 15 amino acids. V lost 0 bases to trimming and J lost 3 bases, with 12 bases between them. Germline CDR1 is MGHRA and CDR2 is YSYEKL. The CDR3 sequence: CASSQDRTGDYEQYF. CDR3 DNA: TGCGCCAGCAGCCAAGATCGTACGGGGGACTACGAGCAGTACTTC.